Listed below are T cell receptor beta chains from one sample, sequenced in a study of patients and donors after allogeneic stem cell transplantation. Using its own MiXCR run on the RT-PCR reads, TCRdb lists one record per CDR3 protein. This repertoire shows about 88,000 distinct CDR3 sequences, roughly 52% found once; its top ten account for approximately 60%. The sequenced material came from blood, either unsorted or a sorted T cell fraction (not recorded which). The receptor set was obtained from a human donor who was either an allogeneic HSCT recipient or a stem cell or donor lymphocyte infusion donor (not recorded which). It is not recorded whose cells these are; they may come from a transplant donor. The CDR3 runs from the conserved cysteine through the conserved F or W. D genes are given only for firm matches. Size is omitted from some rows. Given values are once, few, many or a class for expanded clones.

D: -
size: -
J: TRBJ1-6
V: TRBV7-9
length: 15
CDR3: CASSSSTGLNSPLHF
DNA: TGTGCCAGCAGCTCGTCGACAGGACTAAATTCACCCCTCCACTTT

D: -
size: -
J: TRBJ1-1
V: TRBV20-1
length: 16
CDR3: CSARGPVQGRDTEAFF
DNA: TGCAGTGCTAGAGGTCCGGTCCAGGGTCGGGACACTGAAGCTTTCTTT

D: TRBD1
size: -
J: TRBJ1-2
V: TRBV28
length: 12
CDR3: CASSLDRDGYTF
DNA: TGTGCCAGCAGTTTAGACAGGGACGGCTACACCTTC

D: -
size: -
J: TRBJ2-3
V: TRBV3-1
length: 13
CDR3: CASSQVRRDTQYF
DNA: TGTGCCAGCAGCCAGGTTCGAAGGGATACGCAGTATTTT

D: -
size: -
J: TRBJ1-5
V: TRBV4-2
length: 15
CDR3: CASSQEKSGNQPQHF
DNA: TGTGCCAGCAGCCAAGAAAAATCGGGTAATCAGCCCCAGCATTTT

D: -
size: -
J: TRBJ1-1
V: TRBV6-5
length: 13
CDR3: CASSLWANTEAFF
DNA: TGTGCCAGCAGCTTATGGGCCAACACTGAAGCTTTCTTT

D: -
size: -
J: TRBJ1-5
V: TRBV7-8
length: 17
CDR3: CASSLAVGRVPNQPQHF
DNA: TGTGCCAGCAGCTTAGCGGTGGGGAGGGTCCCCAATCAGCCCCAGCATTTT

D: -
size: few
J: TRBJ1-1
V: TRBV20-1
length: 13
CDR3: CSAREALNTEAFF
DNA: TGCAGTGCTAGAGAGGCCTTGAACACTGAAGCTTTCTTT

D: -
size: few
J: TRBJ1-3
V: TRBV9
length: 13
CDR3: CASSEEVGNTIYF
DNA: TGTGCCAGCAGCGAGGAGGTTGGGAACACCATATATTTT

D: TRBD1
size: -
J: TRBJ1-1
V: TRBV6-2/TRBV6-3
length: 15
CDR3: CASSALGQLNTEAFF
DNA: TGTGCCAGCAGTGCCCTGGGACAGCTGAACACTGAAGCTTTCTTT

D: TRBD1
size: -
J: TRBJ1-2
V: TRBV4-3
length: 16
CDR3: CASSPLFGGQGYGYTF
DNA: TGCGCCAGCAGCCCTCTTTTCGGGGGACAGGGCTATGGCTACACCTTC

D: -
size: -
J: TRBJ1-4
V: TRBV6-5
length: 14
CDR3: CASSYLKGTEKLFF
DNA: TGTGCCAGCAGTTATTTGAAGGGCACCGAAAAACTGTTTTTT

D: -
size: -
J: TRBJ1-1
V: TRBV12-3/TRBV12-4
length: 13
CDR3: CASSSGTYTEAFF
DNA: TGTGCCAGCAGTTCCGGGACCTACACTGAAGCTTTCTTT

D: -
size: few
J: TRBJ2-2
V: TRBV4-1
length: 15
CDR3: CASSQEWALSGELFF
DNA: TGCGCCAGCAGCCAAGAGTGGGCCCTCTCCGGGGAGCTGTTTTTT

D: TRBD1
size: once
J: TRBJ1-1
V: TRBV5-1
length: 15
CDR3: CASSSSWTGHTEAFF
DNA: TGCGCCAGCAGCTCCTCCTGGACAGGGCACACTGAAGCTTTCTTT

D: TRBD1
size: few
J: TRBJ1-1
V: TRBV6-1
length: 15
CDR3: CASSEGNRGATEAFF
DNA: TGTGCCAGCAGTGAGGGGAACAGGGGGGCCACTGAAGCTTTCTTT

D: -
size: -
J: TRBJ1-3
V: TRBV10-3
length: 17
CDR3: CAISAARAGKKENTIYF
DNA: TGTGCCATCAGTGCCGCCCGAGCAGGGAAGAAGGAAAACACCATATATTTT

D: -
size: -
J: TRBJ1-6
V: TRBV12-3/TRBV12-4
length: 14
CDR3: CASSQDRKNSPLHF
DNA: TGTGCCAGCAGCCAGGACAGAAAAAATTCACCCCTCCACTTT

D: -
size: few
J: TRBJ1-4
V: TRBV9
length: 18
CDR3: CASSFEGQYQPTNEKLFF
DNA: TGTGCCAGCAGTTTCGAAGGACAGTATCAGCCAACTAATGAAAAACTGTTTTTT

D: -
size: -
J: TRBJ1-2
V: TRBV7-9
length: 15
CDR3: CASSPLDRPDNGYTF
DNA: TGTGCCAGCAGCCCACTTGACAGACCAGACAATGGCTACACCTTC

D: TRBD1
size: -
J: TRBJ2-1
V: TRBV7-9
length: 16
CDR3: CASSLARTGQYNEQFF
DNA: TGTGCCAGCAGCTTAGCCCGGACAGGGCAATACAATGAGCAGTTCTTC

D: -
size: -
J: TRBJ2-1
V: TRBV5-1
length: 12
CDR3: CASSLDINEQFF
DNA: TGCGCCAGCAGCTTGGATATCAATGAGCAGTTCTTC

D: -
size: -
J: TRBJ1-4
V: TRBV24-1
length: 15
CDR3: CATSDSGTGNEKLFF
DNA: TGTGCCACCAGTGATTCCGGGACGGGAAATGAAAAACTGTTTTTT

D: -
size: -
J: TRBJ1-5
V: TRBV6-5
length: 16
CDR3: CASSRRQAGSYQPQHF
DNA: TGTGCCAGCAGTCGGAGACAGGCAGGGTCCTATCAGCCCCAGCATTTT

D: TRBD1
size: -
J: TRBJ2-2
V: TRBV28
length: 15
CDR3: CASSSRDRATGELFF
DNA: TGTGCCAGCAGTTCTAGGGACAGGGCAACCGGGGAGCTGTTTTTT

D: -
size: -
J: TRBJ1-1
V: TRBV12-3/TRBV12-4
length: 12
CDR3: CASSLRVAEAFF
DNA: TGTGCCAGCAGTTTACGCGTGGCTGAAGCTTTCTTT

D: -
size: few
J: TRBJ1-4
V: TRBV12-3/TRBV12-4
length: 12
CDR3: CASSGGNEKLFF
DNA: TGTGCCAGCAGCGGCGGTAATGAAAAACTGTTTTTT

D: -
size: few
J: TRBJ1-6
V: TRBV5-1
length: 13
CDR3: CASSLESGSPLHF
DNA: TGCGCCAGCAGCTTGGAGTCTGGTTCACCCCTCCACTTT

D: TRBD2
size: -
J: TRBJ2-1
V: TRBV4-2
length: 17
CDR3: CASRRTSGAREANEQFF
DNA: TGTGCCAGCCGACGGACTAGCGGAGCCCGTGAGGCCAATGAGCAGTTCTTC

D: -
size: -
J: TRBJ1-2
V: TRBV7-2
length: 14
CDR3: CASSLVVPTYGYTF
DNA: TGTGCCAGCAGCTTAGTGGTACCAACTTATGGCTACACCTTC

D: -
size: -
J: TRBJ1-4
V: TRBV11-2
length: 13
CDR3: CASTRKPNEKLFF
DNA: TGTGCCAGCACCCGGAAGCCTAATGAAAAACTGTTTTTT